Shown below are 9 T cell receptor beta chains from a single sample sequenced in a study of CD8+CD57+ T cells in acquired aplastic anemia. By flow cytometry, patients selected for sequencing had shown an expansion of CD8+CD57+ cells. CDR3 and TCR beta VDJ profiling relied on a genomic DNA template. Each CDR3 protein is one row after TCRdb ran MiXCR on the reads. The table includes around 430,000 distinct CDR3 sequences, roughly 34% detected once. Sequenced: sorted CD4+, CD8+, or CD8+CD57+ T cells (not recorded which) from PBMCs. The source is a human donor with aplastic anemia.

V is TRBV10-3 and J is TRBJ1-6; D unresolved. The V end lost 10 bases, the J end lost 6 bases, and 13 bases lay between the germline ends. Per the germline V gene, CDR1 is ENHRY and CDR2 is SYGVKD. The CDR3 is 13 amino acids. The CDR3 is CASSIVANSPLHF. The CDR3 nucleotides read TGTGCCAGTAGTATCGTCGCTAATTCACCCCTCCACTTT.

This clonotype was detected ten times or more. The chain is built from TRBV9 and TRBJ1-6, with TRBD1 identical over 7 bases. Looked up from germline, CDR1 is SGDLS and CDR2 is YYNGEE. V shed 4 bases and J 6 bases; nucleotides not matched to a gene: 4. The CDR3 loop spans 14 amino acids. CDR3 loop: CASSTGDVNSPLHF. CDR3 nucleotide sequence: TGTGCCAGCAGCACAGGGGATGTTAATTCACCCCTCCACTTT.

The chain combines TRBV5-1 with TRBJ2-1; no reliable D call. Looked up from germline, CDR1 is SGHRS and CDR2 is YFSETQ. The germline V and J ends were trimmed by 4 bases and 6 bases, with 8 bases remaining between them. The CDR3 spans 12 residues. The CDR3 DNA reads as TGCGCCAGCAGCCCGGAGTCCAATGAGCAGTTCTTC. It yields the protein CASSPESNEQFF.

As regards this clonotype: A read error may produce the germline difference seen at one junction end. This sequence joins TRBV7-2 and TRBJ2-5, with D perhaps matching TRBD2 (5 bases). CDR1 SGHTA and CDR2 FQGNSA come from the germline V gene. CDR3 length equals 12 residues. The CDR3 is CASSWRVETRYF. CDR3 DNA: TGTGCCAGCAGCTGGCGGGTCGAGACCCGGTACTTC.

This clonotype was counted a single time. The chain joins TRBV7-9 to TRBJ2-7; D gene unclear. The germline V gene encodes CDR1 SEHNR and CDR2 FQNEAQ (reference sequence). This CDR3 has 15 residues. V was clipped by 5 bases and J by 2 bases, with 16 bases between them. Here the CDR3 reads CASSPPPPGPYEQYF. The CDR3 DNA reads as TGTGCCAGCAGCCCTCCCCCCCCAGGACCCTACGAGCAGTACTTC.

In its sample, this clonotype was seen many times. The chain carries TRBV9 and TRBJ1-2; D possibly corresponds to TRBD1 (6 bases). Trimming cost V 5 bases and J 5 bases, with 10 bases left between them. Per the germline V gene, CDR1 is SGDLS and CDR2 is YYNGEE. This CDR3 is built from 12 residues. The CDR3 DNA follows: TGTGCCAGCAGAACTACAGGGTATGGCTACACCTTC. Amino acids: CASRTTGYGYTF. Complete variable domain (other parts from reference TRBV9 and TRBJ1-2): DSGVTQTPKHLITATGQRVTLRCSPRSGDLSVYWYQQSLDQGLQFLIQYYNGEERAKGNILERFSAQQFPDLHSELNLSSLELGDSALYFCASRTTGYGYTFGSGTRLTVV.

This clonotype occurred many times. This chain links TRBV7-2 with TRBJ2-7; 7 nucleotides align to TRBD2. The CDR3 runs 16 residues. Trimming cost V 2 bases and J 0 bases; bases outside gene matches: 7. Germline loops: CDR1 SGHTA, CDR2 FQGNSA. DNA for the CDR3: TGTGCCAGCAGCTTAAGTCCAGCGGGGCCCTCCTACGAGCAGTACTTC. It encodes CASSLSPAGPSYEQYF.

The chain carries TRBV3-1 and TRBJ2-3; D is unclear. V shed 3 bases and J shed 3 bases, with 7 bases lying between them. This CDR3 has 13 residues. Looked up from germline, CDR1 is LGHDT and CDR2 is YNNKEL (reference sequence). CDR3 protein: CASSHVPTDTQYF. The CDR3, as DNA: TGTGCCAGCAGCCACGTCCCGACAGATACGCAGTATTTT.

This clonotype was counted many times. The J gene is TRBJ2-7, the V gene TRBV20-1; TRBD2 might be the D (5 bases). V lost 4 bases, J lost 3 bases, and 10 bases lay in between. Germline CDR1 reads DFQATT; CDR2 reads SNEGSKA (reference sequence). This CDR3 is 12 amino acids long. The CDR3 DNA follows: TGCAGTGCTACCACCGGGAACTACGAGCAGTACTTC. It codes for CSATTGNYEQYF.